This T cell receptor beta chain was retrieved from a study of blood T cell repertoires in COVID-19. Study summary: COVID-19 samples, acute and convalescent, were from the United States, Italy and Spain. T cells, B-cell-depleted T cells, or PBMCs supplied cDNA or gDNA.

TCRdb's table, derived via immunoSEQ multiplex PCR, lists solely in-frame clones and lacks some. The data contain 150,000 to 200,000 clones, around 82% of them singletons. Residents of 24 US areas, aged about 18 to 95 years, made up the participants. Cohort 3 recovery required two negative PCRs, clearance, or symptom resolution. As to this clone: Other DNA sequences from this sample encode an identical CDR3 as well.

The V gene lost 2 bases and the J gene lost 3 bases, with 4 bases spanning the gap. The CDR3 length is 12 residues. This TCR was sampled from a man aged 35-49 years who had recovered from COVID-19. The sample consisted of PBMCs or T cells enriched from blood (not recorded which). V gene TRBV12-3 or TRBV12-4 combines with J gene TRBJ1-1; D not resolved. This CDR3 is CASSLRDTEAFF. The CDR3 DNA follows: TGTGCCAGCAGTTTACGGGACACTGAAGCTTTCTTT.